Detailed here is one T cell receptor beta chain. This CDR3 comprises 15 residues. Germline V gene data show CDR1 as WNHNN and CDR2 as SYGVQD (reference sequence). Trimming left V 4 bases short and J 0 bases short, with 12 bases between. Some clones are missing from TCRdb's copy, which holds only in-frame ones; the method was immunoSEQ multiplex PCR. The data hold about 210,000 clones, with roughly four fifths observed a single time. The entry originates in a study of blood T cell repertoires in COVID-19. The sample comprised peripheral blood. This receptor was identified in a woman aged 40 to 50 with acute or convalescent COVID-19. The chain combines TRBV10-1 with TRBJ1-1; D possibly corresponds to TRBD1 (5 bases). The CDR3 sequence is CASSVRRGLNTEAFF. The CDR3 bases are TGCGCCAGCAGTGTGCGGCGGGGCCTGAACACTGAAGCTTTCTTT.